The next 20 T cell receptor beta chains were all read from a single sample in a study of T cell repertoires in cytomegalovirus infection. TCRdb processed the reads anew with MiXCR; each CDR3 protein has one entry. The table lists hundreds of thousands of distinct CDR3 sequences, approximately 24% of them singletons. The sequencing input was CD8+ T cells from PBMCs. Every receptor here comes from a human donor in good health (CMV status not recorded). Some clones in this sample may be carry-over from other donors' samples.

This chain connects TRBV27 to TRBJ2-2; no firm D call. Trimming took 4 bases from V and 4 from J, leaving 7 bases between them. The CDR3 spans 13 residues. Germline assignment: CDR1 MNHEY and CDR2 SMNVEV (reference sequence). The CDR3 loop is CASSSVSTGELFF. CDR3 DNA sequence: TGTGCCAGCAGTTCAGTCTCCACCGGGGAGCTGTTTTTT.

This clonotype was detected only a few times. The chain employs TRBV12-5 and TRBJ2-7; no reliable D call. This CDR3 is built from 13 residues. CDR1 and CDR2 from the germline V gene are LGHNT and FRNRAP. The V end was cut by 1 base, the J end by 2 bases, with 6 bases between. The CDR3: CASGLAPTYEQYF. DNA for the CDR3: TGTGCTAGTGGTTTGGCCCCTACCTACGAGCAGTACTTC.

This clonotype was picked up a small number of times. The rearrangement links TRBV7-3 to TRBJ1-1; 7 bases map to TRBD1. The germline gives CDR1 SGHTA, CDR2 FQGTGA. Trimming removed 1 base from V and 1 base from J; junction bases left unmatched: 12. The CDR3 covers 18 residues. In nucleotides, the CDR3 is TGTGCCAGCAGCTTAATAGATCTTAGGACAGGAGAGAACACTGAAGCTTTCTTT. It encodes CASSLIDLRTGENTEAFF.

This rearrangement joins TRBV20-1 to TRBJ1-5, with 8 bases matching TRBD1. CDR3 length: 19 amino acids. Germline values: CDR1 DFQATT, CDR2 SNEGSKA (reference sequence). Trimming at V came to 0 bases and at J to 4 bases, leaving 17 bases not matched to a gene. The CDR3 DNA is TGCAGTGCTAGAGATGGGGCCCGAGGCAGGGGGCCCACGAATCAGCCCCAGCATTTT. This codes for CSARDGARGRGPTNQPQHF.

This clonotype has a handful of counts. The gene calls are TRBV28 and TRBJ1-1; D gene unclear. CDR3 length: 13 amino acids. Trimming stripped 6 bases from V and 6 bases from J, with 14 bases between. Germline V gives CDR1 MDHEN, CDR2 SYDVKM. The DNA for the CDR3 is TGTGCCAGCAGCCTCATTGAAGGGTCTGAAGCTTTCTTT. Translating gives CASSLIEGSEAFF.

DNA for the CDR3: TGTGCCAGCAGTCCCCTAGCGGGGAGGTATGAGCAGTTCTTC. Its protein product is CASSPLAGRYEQFF. This rearrangement joins TRBV6-2 or TRBV6-3 to TRBJ2-1, with TRBD2 identical over 9 bases. V shed 5 bases, J shed 8 bases, and the junction held 7 bases outside the gene matches. This CDR3 is built from 14 residues. Germline-derived CDR1 and CDR2 are MNHEY and SVGEGT.

This clonotype was counted a single time. J is TRBJ1-2 and V is TRBV6-2 or TRBV6-3; possible D gene TRBD1, 6 bases. The V gene's germline CDR1 is MNHEY and CDR2 SVGEGT. The CDR3 is 14 amino acids. The V gene lost 6 bases and the J gene lost 3 bases, with 14 bases spanning the gap. CDR3 in DNA: TGTGCCAGCAGACGGAACAGGGACCACTATGGCTACACCTTC. Residues: CASRRNRDHYGYTF.

This clonotype was recorded at least ten times. CDR3 amino acids: CASSLIRGTEAFF. The CDR3, as DNA: TGTGCCAGCAGCTTAATTAGGGGGACTGAAGCTTTCTTT. The rearrangement links TRBV7-8 to TRBJ1-1, with a possible D match to TRBD1 (6 bases). The CDR3 loop spans 13 amino acids. V was trimmed by 2 bases and J by 5 bases, leaving 9 bases between them. The germline gives CDR1 SGHVS, CDR2 FQNEAQ. The whole variable domain, remainder taken from reference TRBV7-8 and TRBJ1-1, is GAGVSQSPRYKVAKRGQDVALRCDPISGHVSLFWYQQALGQGPEFLTYFQNEAQLDKSGLPSDRFFAERPEGSVSTLKIQRTQQEDSAVYLCASSLIRGTEAFFGQGTRLTVV.

A remark on this clonotype: Only one base separates this from a far larger clonotype, so it likely reflects a read error. V is TRBV7-3 and J is TRBJ2-1; D call uncertain. CDR3 length: 11 residues. Deletions cut 5 bases from V and 6 bases from J, with 5 bases between. Per the germline V gene, CDR1 is SGHTA and CDR2 is FQGTGA. For the CDR3, the DNA is TGTGCCAGCAGCATGGGCAATGAGCAGTTCTTC. Amino acid sequence: CASSMGNEQFF.

This clonotype came up many times. V and J are TRBV7-2 and TRBJ2-5; 10 bases line up with TRBD2. Germline V gives CDR1 SGHTA, CDR2 FQGNSA. The CDR3 runs to 18 residues. With 5 bases clipped from V and 2 bases from J, the junction kept 14 bases outside the gene matches. Written as DNA, the CDR3 is TGTGCCAGCAGCCCCTGGGGGGGGACTAGCGAGCATCAAGAGACCCAGTACTTC. This translates into CASSPWGGTSEHQETQYF.

A few counts support this clonotype. The chain carries TRBV20-1 and TRBJ1-1; no clear D gene. V was shortened by 5 bases and J by 4 bases, with 14 bases between the two germline ends. This CDR3 region has 13 residues. Looked up from germline, CDR1 is DFQATT and CDR2 is SNEGSKA (reference sequence). The CDR3 loop reads CSAPVEGSTEAFF. CDR3 DNA sequence: TGCAGTGCTCCAGTGGAGGGTTCCACTGAAGCTTTCTTT.

The gene calls are TRBV29-1 and TRBJ2-2; no firm D call. Germline loops: CDR1 SQVTM, CDR2 ANQGSEA. The CDR3 contains 15 residues. The germline V and J ends were trimmed by 3 bases and 5 bases, with 16 bases remaining between them. The CDR3 loop reads CSVERHPDGTGELFF. CDR3 in DNA: TGCAGCGTTGAGAGGCATCCTGATGGGACCGGGGAGCTGTTTTTT.

This clonotype was recorded many times. The CDR3 reads CASSLEKGGDSWIAGELFF. The CDR3 DNA sequence: TGTGCCAGCAGCTTAGAGAAGGGTGGTGATAGTTGGATCGCCGGGGAGCTGTTTTTT. This chain uses TRBV7-2 with TRBJ2-2; D unresolved. The V gene's germline CDR1 is SGHTA and CDR2 FQGNSA. The CDR3 has 19 amino acids. V lost 1 base and J 6 bases, leaving 24 bases between the germline ends.

This clonotype was counted many times. The gene calls are TRBV7-2 and TRBJ1-1; 7 nucleotides agree with TRBD1. V lost 2 bases, J lost 5 bases, and 23 bases stayed unmatched. There are 20 residues in the CDR3. From germline, CDR1 is SGHTA and CDR2 FQGNSA. The CDR3 DNA sequence: TGTGCCAGCAGCTTATATGGGGGTGGGGCAGGGGGTTTGTCGGGGACTGAAGCTTTCTTT. It is translated as CASSLYGGGAGGLSGTEAFF.

About this clonotype itself: Relative to the germline gene, one junction end is altered; a read error may explain this. V usage is TRBV28 and J usage is TRBJ2-3, with D uncertain. The CDR3 is made up of 10 amino acids. Germline V gives CDR1 MDHEN, CDR2 SYDVKM. The CDR3 here is CASSLDTKYF. The DNA of the CDR3 is TGTGCCAGCAGTTTAGATACGAAGTATTTT.

The table lists this clonotype with a count of one. J is TRBJ2-6 and V is TRBV12-3 or TRBV12-4; D is perhaps TRBD1 or TRBD2 (5 bases each). The germline V and J ends were trimmed by 7 bases and 0 bases, with 19 bases remaining between them. The CDR3 totals 18 residues. The DNA for the CDR3 is TGTGCCAGCAATTTCGTCCCCGGGGCCAACTCTGGGGCCAACGTCCTGACTTTC. Its translation: CASNFVPGANSGANVLTF.

This clonotype has a single count. The junction departs from the called germline gene at one end, perhaps through a read error. This chain uses TRBV13 with TRBJ2-3; no definite D call. Germline lookup yields CDR1 PRHDT and CDR2 FYEKMQ (reference sequence). The CDR3 runs 14 residues. The CDR3 DNA sequence: TGTGCCAGCAGCTTGGAGTCTCTACCAGATATGCAGTATTTT. Translated: CASSLESLPDMQYF.

This clonotype was counted only a few times. J is TRBJ1-1 and V is TRBV20-1; D is unresolved. The germline CDR1 and CDR2 sequences are DFQATT and SNEGSKA (reference sequence). This CDR3 comprises 11 residues. V dropped 5 bases and J dropped 4 bases, with 8 bases sitting between them. The CDR3 coding sequence is TGCAGTGCTTGGCGGGGCACTGAAGCTTTCTTT. It is translated as CSAWRGTEAFF.

Many counts were recorded for this clonotype. This rearrangement joins TRBV28 to TRBJ2-1, with TRBD2 matching 7 bases. This CDR3 is 14 amino acids long. V shed 8 bases and J 2 bases; nucleotides not matched to a gene: 6. Per the germline V gene, CDR1 is MDHEN and CDR2 is SYDVKM. This chain's CDR3 is CASRDYPTYNEQFF. Here the CDR3 DNA reads TGTGCCAGCCGGGACTACCCAACCTACAATGAGCAGTTCTTC.

This rearrangement joins TRBV25-1 to TRBJ1-1; D is perhaps TRBD1 (5 bases). The V end was cut by 6 bases, the J end by 5 bases, with 10 bases between. This CDR3 contains 12 residues. CDR1 MGHDK and CDR2 SYGVNS come from the germline V gene. This CDR3 is CASRQGITEAFF. The CDR3 DNA reads as TGTGCCAGCAGGCAGGGTATTACTGAAGCTTTCTTT. The whole variable domain, filled in from reference TRBV25-1 and TRBJ1-1, reads EADIYQTPRYLVIGTGKKITLECSQTMGHDKMYWYQQDPGMELHLIHYSYGVNSTEKGDLSSESTVSRIRTEHFPLTLESARPSHTSQYLCASRQGITEAFFGQGTRLTVV.